Reported below is one T cell receptor beta chain. It has no known antigen specificity. The input lacks base qualities; no much larger clone sits a single base away. Library preparation was by the immunoSEQ multiplex PCR assay. The clones in this table, taken by TCRdb from immuneACCESS, are in-frame only. Not every clone is retained; where verified, under half of the shortfall comes from an unresolved V gene, and the cause of the rest is unknown. The sample profile shows 80,000 or so clones; 60% to 85% of them were found once. The ten largest clonotypes hold 22% of the sample. The study evaluated CTLA-4 blockade (ipilimumab) given together with focal radiation therapy in patients who had chemo-refractory metastatic non-small-cell lung cancer. The sample is drawn from a study of radiotherapy plus CTLA-4 blockade in lung cancer (dated by TCRdb to 2016 to 2018). Concerning the study at large: Objective responses occurred in around 20% of enrolled patients, and around 29% achieved disease control.

The study at large found these results: After treatment with radiotherapy and ipilimumab, TCR clones that came from tumors expanded in the peripheral blood. The strongest predictors of response, as reported, were early dynamic changes in blood T cell clones along with a rise in serum interferon-beta after radiation.

The CDR3 runs 13 amino acids, cysteine and phenylalanine included. The entry retains the CDR3 DNA only, 39 bases that are in frame from base 1. The germline V gene (reference sequence) supplies CDR1 SEHNR and CDR2 FQNEAQ. Deletion took 3 bases off V and 7 bases off J, with a span of 12 bases between the germline ends. The TCR originated in a human donor with non-small cell lung cancer whose response to radiotherapy plus ipilimumab could not be evaluated. Some clones in this sample may be carry-over from other donors' samples. Sample: peripheral blood, taken from a patient treated with radiotherapy plus ipilimumab. The chain is encoded by TRBV7-9 joined to TRBJ1-2; the D region possibly corresponds to TRBD1 (5 bases align). The DNA reads TGTGCCAGCAGCTTCCCCAGCGGGGGTGGCTACACCTTC. This codes for CASSFPSGGGYTF. With the rest looked up from the reference TRBV7-9 and TRBJ1-2 genes rather than sequenced, the full variable domain is DTGVSQNPRHKITKRGQNVTFRCDPISEHNRLYWYRQTLGQGPEFLTYFQNEAQLEKSRLLSDRFSAERPKGSFSTLEIQRTEQGDSAMYLCASSFPSGGGYTFGSGTRLTVV.